One TCR beta chain is described in this entry. It lacks a known antigen. No much larger clone exists at a distance of one base, and base qualities are not known. The data derive from a study of blood T cells in healthy people across ages (dated by TCRdb to 2013 to 2016). For the wider study: In model experiments, template switching captured about one uniquely barcoded TCR beta cDNA molecule for every two T cells. Two additional independent replicas of 1 million unique cDNA reads from the same blood draw were analyzed for two donors (one aged 18 to 30 and one aged 80 or older). Age-related changes in TCR beta repertoire diversity were measured in the study by deep sequencing normalized with unique cDNA molecular identifiers. Donors of different ages were randomly distributed across sequencing lanes to avoid experimental bias. Donors were grouped into four age groups: young (average 16 years), middle-aged (39), aged (roughly 62) and long-lived (around 82).

The CDR3 starts with the cysteine, ends with the phenylalanine, and has 17 residues. Only the CDR3 DNA is retained, 51 bases long and in frame from the first base. Trimming accounts for 3 bases at V and 0 bases at J, while the number of junction bases matched to no gene is 8. The CDR1 and CDR2 encoded by the germline V gene (reference sequence) are DFQATT and SNEGSKA. Results and caveats for the whole study, not just this receptor: As age increased, observed TCR beta diversity per million T cells dropped in a roughly linear way, and a significant reduction was already evident by age about 40. Observed TCR beta diversity correlated strongly with the percentage of naive T cells measured by flow cytometry. The long-lived group showed more naive CD4+ T cells, fewer expanded clones and increased TCR diversity than the aged group, suggesting age selection. Donor CMV infection status was unknown, potentially confounding age-related changes in expanded clonotypes. Since profiling was done on bulk unsorted PBMCs, naive and antigen-experienced compartments could not be conclusively compared. Estimates of total diversity from one million sequenced T cells were regarded as lower bounds and underestimates.

Donors were a few dozen systemically healthy Caucasian individuals from Russia aged roughly 6 to 90 years. Approximately 11 milliliters of peripheral blood were drawn from each donor into EDTA-treated Vacutainer tubes. Ficoll-Paque density-gradient centrifugation was used to isolate PBMCs, with at least 6 million per sample. Total RNA, at least 6 micrograms per sample, was extracted from PBMCs with Trizol reagent. For every donor, an aliquot of PBMCs went through flow cytometry to measure the percentages of naive CD45RAhigh/CD27high T cells. Receptors were amplified or captured by 5' RACE. Sequencing took place on an Illumina HiSeq 2500. A second 7 to 11 cycle PCR used a sample-barcoded 5' primer and a J-beta primer mix. A template-switch 5' adaptor carrying 12 random nucleotides introduced a unique molecular identifier onto each TCR beta cDNA molecule. Each sample yielded at least 2.5 million CDR3-containing paired-end reads. All of the RNA was converted into first-strand cDNA using the Mint cDNA synthesis kit, with a TRBC-specific oligonucleotide serving as the primer. Following uracil-DNA glycosylase treatment, all cDNA underwent a first 18-cycle PCR with the universal primers M1SS and BC2_uni_R. The source study handled its data this way. For normalization, 1 million high-quality reads were randomly selected from each sample, with every read carrying a distinct molecular identifier. Reads with shared molecular identifiers were discarded instead of being binned into consensus sequences. MiTCR, run with a Q25 quality threshold and the strictest error-elimination algorithm, handled CDR3 identification, clonotype clustering and error correction. A nonparametric unseen species model using Euler transformation provided a lower-bound estimate of total TCR beta diversity. In TCRdb, the public reads were trimmed at Q25 with fastp and aligned with MiXCR, with productive beta chains retained. CDR3 protein sequences are deduplicated, and each keeps its most common genes and DNA. The V and J calls reflect TCRdb's pipeline rather than the authors' work. The sample table holds some 1.1 million distinct CDR3 sequences, of which about two fifths were seen once. Around 12% of the sample is in the top ten clones.

The receptor comes from a man aged 18 to 30 in good health. The sample was blood. Recombination joined TRBV20-1 with TRBJ2-6, with 7 bases aligning to TRBD1. The CDR3 loop reads CSASPGQTSSGANVLTF. The nucleotide sequence reads TGCAGTGCTAGCCCGGGACAGACAAGCTCTGGGGCCAACGTCCTGACTTTC.